The entry below gives a single T cell receptor beta chain sequence along with its context. The data were obtained in a study of shared T cell receptors in the human thymus. Germline CDR1 SEHNR, CDR2 FQNEAQ (reference sequence). This CDR3 contains 18 residues. V lost 1 base to trimming and J lost 1 base; unmatched junction nucleotides: 6. Profiled with immunoSEQ multiplex PCR; TCRdb holds only in-frame clones, not every one. The sample has some 660,000 clones, about 87% seen once. These data were also reused for a study on human thymus T cells. That source adds: Resections were taken during corrective heart surgery, and the thymus tissue came from these. Apparent skewing of V and J gene usage characterized both thymic and blood repertoires. Related research reported highly overlapping thymic repertoires among unrelated individuals.

The specimen sequenced was thymocytes. V and J are TRBV7-9 and TRBJ2-5, with TRBD2 matching over 13 bases. This TCR derives from a boy under two years old with a congenital heart defect. The chain's CDR3 is CASSLEDRLAGGQETQYF. The CDR3 DNA sequence: TGTGCCAGCAGCTTAGAGGATCGACTAGCGGGGGGCCAAGAGACCCAGTACTTC. The full variable domain, its missing parts supplied by reference TRBV7-9 and TRBJ2-5, is DTGVSQNPRHKITKRGQNVTFRCDPISEHNRLYWYRQTLGQGPEFLTYFQNEAQLEKSRLLSDRFSAERPKGSFSTLEIQRTEQGDSAMYLCASSLEDRLAGGQETQYFGPGTRLLVL.